The source of this T cell receptor (beta chain) is a study of blood T cell repertoires in COVID-19. Produced via immunoSEQ multiplex PCR; TCRdb's table is partial and in-frame only. Among over 300,000 clones, 75% to 85% were seen once, and the ten largest hold 7.2%. The CDR3 spans 15 residues. V shed 6 bases, J shed 8 bases, and the junction held 5 bases outside the gene matches. Germline V gene lookup returns CDR1 MNHNY and CDR2 SVGAGI (reference sequence). The TCR originated in a human donor in a cohort sampled during active COVID-19. Sequencing was done on a sample of peripheral blood. The chain employs TRBV6-6 and TRBJ1-6; 12 bases align to TRBD1. The chain's CDR3 is CASRGTGGAYSPLHF. For the CDR3, the DNA is TGTGCCAGCAGAGGGACAGGGGGCGCTTATTCACCCCTCCACTTT.